These 3 T cell receptor beta chains share one sample of origin, sequenced in a study of T-cell reconstitution after alpha-beta-depleted transplantation in children (dated by TCRdb to about 2016). The library was made by PCR. Instrument on record: Illumina HiSeq 2500. TCR libraries were prepared with molecular barcoding, using unique molecular identifiers to normalize TCRbeta repertoire quantification. TCRdb ran its own pipeline on the public reads, namely fastp trimming at Q25 and MiXCR clone calling, and kept in-frame beta chains. Each entry is one CDR3 protein sequence, shown with its most common DNA and genes. For this sample there are around 380,000 distinct CDR3 sequences; roughly 11% appear just once. The ten top clones hold roughly 5% of the sample. This material consisted of PBMCs from the stem cell graft donor, taken from the stem cell graft. These TCRs come from a human donor who donated a stem cell graft to a child with acute myeloid leukemia.

This clonotype has just a few counts. V usage is TRBV10-3 and J usage is TRBJ2-1; perhaps TRBD1 as D (5 bases). The germline V gene encodes CDR1 ENHRY and CDR2 SYGVKD. V lost 3 bases, J lost 0 bases, and 18 bases lay in between. The length of the CDR3 is 18 residues. The chain's CDR3 is CAISDPDSPASSYNEQFF. The CDR3 DNA reads as TGTGCCATCAGTGACCCTGACAGCCCAGCGAGCTCCTACAATGAGCAGTTCTTC.

The chain joins TRBV27 to TRBJ2-2, with a tentative D call TRBD1 (6 bases). Germline CDR1 MNHEY, CDR2 SMNVEV (reference sequence). There are 16 residues in the CDR3. Trimming left V 8 bases short and J 6 bases short, with 22 bases between. The CDR3 here is CASRAVRDTTPGELFF. The CDR3 DNA reads as TGTGCCAGCCGGGCAGTCCGGGACACCACACCCGGGGAGCTGTTTTTT.

This clonotype appeared a few times. The chain is built from TRBV6-1 and TRBJ2-3; no clear D gene. This CDR3 comprises 16 residues. Trimming stripped 1 base from V and 0 bases from J, with 11 bases between. Germline-derived CDR1 and CDR2 are MNHNS and SASEGT. The CDR3 DNA is TGTGCCAGCAGTGAAGGACGCATCAGTAGCACAGATACGCAGTATTTT. Protein sequence: CASSEGRISSTDTQYF.